These T cell receptor beta chains were read from a single sample in a study of control samples from healthy donors and cancer patients. Some clones are missing from TCRdb's copy, which holds only in-frame ones; the method was immunoSEQ multiplex PCR. The sample lists over 150,000 clones, around 92% occurring once. The sample taken for sequencing was blood. Receptors were obtained from a woman between 40 and 55 years old in good health. CDR3s include the opening cysteine and the closing phenylalanine or tryptophan. A D gene is named only where the DNA matches it firmly. Clone size is not always given. Where it is, it says once, few, many or a class for expanded clones.

>TRBJ2-1|.|TRBV11-1|.
TGTGCCAGCAGCTTAAACTTGGAGGGGGCGCTTGGGGAGCAGTTCTTC
CASSLNLEGALGEQFF
>TRBJ1-4|.|TRBV5-6|.
TGTGCCAGCAGCTTTTACGAGGGGGTTCTTAATGAAAAACTGTTTTTT
CASSFYEGVLNEKLFF
>TRBJ2-1|.|TRBV10-3|.
TGTGCCATCAGTGAGTCTCAGGGGCATGGGCAGTTCTTC
CAISESQGHGQFF
>TRBJ1-5|.|TRBV27|few
TGTGCCAGCAGTTTAGGGGCAGCTTCACCCAATCAGCCCCAGCATTTT
CASSLGAASPNQPQHF
>TRBJ2-7|TRBD2|TRBV4-1|.
TGCGCCAGCAGCCAAGACTGGACTAGCGGGGGAACCTACGAGCAGTACTTC
CASSQDWTSGGTYEQYF
>TRBJ2-7|.|TRBV14|.
TGTGCCAGCAGCCAAGATGTTTGGGACGAGCAGTACTTC
CASSQDVWDEQYF
>TRBJ1-6|TRBD1|TRBV27|.
TGTGCCAGCAGTTCGGGGACAGGGGGCGGTTCACCCCTCCACTTT
CASSSGTGGGSPLHF
>TRBJ1-5|TRBD1|TRBV12-5|once
TGTGCTAGTGGTCCAGGACAGGGCCCTGAGCCCCAGCATTTT
CASGPGQGPEPQHF
>TRBJ1-1|.|TRBV6-5|.
TGTGCCAGCGGGGATCTCACTGAAGCTTTCTTT
CASGDLTEAFF
>TRBJ1-2|TRBD1|TRBV7-9|.
TGTGCCGTGGAGACAGGGGGCGCAGATGGCTACACCTTC
CAVETGGADGYTF
>TRBJ2-7|.|TRBV2|.
TGTGCCAGCAGTGGTTGGGAGGAGCAGTACTTC
CASSGWEEQYF
>TRBJ2-7|TRBD1|TRBV7-2|.
TGTGCCAGCAGCTCAAAGGGACAGGGTCCCTACGAGCAGTACTTC
CASSSKGQGPYEQYF
>TRBJ2-3|TRBD1|TRBV15|.
TGTGCCACCAGCAGAGGGGACAGGTACACAGATACGCAGTATTTT
CATSRGDRYTDTQYF
>TRBJ2-2|.|TRBV10-3|.
TGTGCCATCAGTTCAAGGGTGCGGGGGCTTTCAGCCGGGGAGCTGTTTTTT
CAISSRVRGLSAGELFF
>TRBJ2-1|.|TRBV19|.
TGTGCCAGTAGACGCCGGGGGAGCTCCTACAATGAGCAGTTCTTC
CASRRRGSSYNEQFF
>TRBJ2-2|.|TRBV6-5|.
TGTGCCAGCAGGAGCCAGGGTTCGAACACCGGGGAGCTGTTTTTT
CASRSQGSNTGELFF
>TRBJ2-3|TRBD2|TRBV5-1|.
TGCGCCAGCAGCTTGGGAGGGGGGACTAGCGCCACGCAGTATTTT
CASSLGGGTSATQYF
>TRBJ1-2|.|TRBV4-1|.
TGCGCCAGCAGCCAAACCCAATCGGGGTTCTATGGCTACACCTTC
CASSQTQSGFYGYTF
>TRBJ2-3|.|TRBV28|.
TGTGCCAGCACCAAAGGAGGGGCTAGCACAGATACGCAGTATTTT
CASTKGGASTDTQYF
>TRBJ1-2|.|TRBV7-6|.
TGTGCCAGCAGCTTGGACGGAAGCTATGGCTACACCTTC
CASSLDGSYGYTF
>TRBJ2-7|TRBD1|TRBV27|.
TGTGCCACCTGGCCAGGGGGCATCCACGAGCAGTACTTC
CATWPGGIHEQYF
>TRBJ2-1|TRBD2|TRBV5-4|.
TGTGCCAGCATGAGACTAGCGGGGGATGAGCAGTTCTTC
CASMRLAGDEQFF
>TRBJ1-6|TRBD1|TRBV6-5|.
TGTGCCAGCAGTTTGGACAGGGGGTATTCACCCCTCCACTTT
CASSLDRGYSPLHF
>TRBJ1-4|.|TRBV25-1|.
TGTGCCAGCGCCCGGGGGGGGGTAATTGAAAAACTGTTTTTT
CASARGGVIEKLFF
>TRBJ2-7|TRBD2|TRBV10-3|.
TGTGCCATCAGGCGGGGGGGTTACGAGCAGTACTTC
CAIRRGGYEQYF
>TRBJ2-1|TRBD1|TRBV10-3|once
TGTGCCATCAGTGAGCCGAGACAGGGTGGCTACAATGAGCAGTTCTTC
CAISEPRQGGYNEQFF
>TRBJ2-5|TRBD1|TRBV19|.
TGTGCCACCCGGACAGGGGGAGAAGAGACCCAGTACTTC
CATRTGGEETQYF
>TRBJ1-1|.|TRBV10-3|.
TGTGCCATCAGTGAGTCGGACGCCGATGAAGCTTTCTTT
CAISESDADEAFF
>TRBJ2-4|.|TRBV9|once
TGTGCCAGCAGCCCCCCCGGGGATTGGGCCAAAAACATTCAGTACTTC
CASSPPGDWAKNIQYF
>TRBJ2-1|.|TRBV29-1|.
TGCAGCGTTGAACTAGGAGGGGTCAATGAGCAGTTCTTC
CSVELGGVNEQFF
>TRBJ1-4|.|TRBV12-3/TRBV12-4|.
TGTGCCAGCAGTTTAGGGGTAGTTGAAAAACTGTTTTTT
CASSLGVVEKLFF
>TRBJ2-7|.|TRBV18|.
TGTGCCAGCTCACCACCTGGTAGCTACGAGCAGTACTTC
CASSPPGSYEQYF
>TRBJ2-7|TRBD2|TRBV11-1|.
TGTGCCAGCAGCCCCCGGGGAGGGGCTTTGCACGAGCAGTACTTC
CASSPRGGALHEQYF
>TRBJ1-1|.|TRBV12-3/TRBV12-4|.
TGTGCCAGCAGTTATAGCACTGAAGCTTTCTTT
CASSYSTEAFF
>TRBJ1-2|.|TRBV9|.
TGTGCCAGCAGCGTTATGGGGCAGAACTATGGCTACACCTTC
CASSVMGQNYGYTF
>TRBJ2-2|TRBD2|TRBV2|.
TGTGCCAGCAGTCGACTAGCGGGGGGGCCTGCCACCGGGGAGCTGTTTTTT
CASSRLAGGPATGELFF
>TRBJ2-1|.|TRBV19|.
TGTGCCAGTAGTATTCCGGGGACCGTCAATGAGCAGTTCTTC
CASSIPGTVNEQFF
>TRBJ1-2|.|TRBV13|.
TGTGCCAGCAGCGTAGGTAACTATGGCTACACCTTC
CASSVGNYGYTF
>TRBJ2-1|.|TRBV27|.
TGTGCCAGCAGTGTATCCACCATCTCCTACAATGAGCAGTTCTTC
CASSVSTISYNEQFF
>TRBJ1-5|.|TRBV21-1|.
TGTGCCAGCAGCCCACGGTCATACACCATTAGCAATCAGCCCCAGCATTTT
CASSPRSYTISNQPQHF
>TRBJ1-3|.|TRBV6-8|once
TGTGCCAGCACCCCGAGGGGGGGAAACACCATATATTTT
CASTPRGGNTIYF
>TRBJ1-2|TRBD1|TRBV18|.
TGTGCCAGCTCCACCGGGACAGCTTATGGCTACACCTTC
CASSTGTAYGYTF
>TRBJ1-2|.|TRBV12-3/TRBV12-4|.
TGTGCCAGCAGTTTTCAGAACTCATATGGCTACACCTTC
CASSFQNSYGYTF
>TRBJ1-1|.|TRBV18|.
TGTGCCAGCTCATTCTGGGCAGGGGACGAAGCTTTCTTT
CASSFWAGDEAFF
>TRBJ1-1|TRBD1|TRBV11-1|.
TGTGCCAGCAGCCGAGGACAGGGCGAAGCTGAAGCTTTCTTT
CASSRGQGEAEAFF
>TRBJ1-4|.|TRBV27|.
TGTGCCAGCAGTCCGACCCTGGGGGGGGCCCGGGAAAAACTGTTTTTT
CASSPTLGGAREKLFF
>TRBJ2-5|.|TRBV19|.
TGTGCCAGTAGCCAAAGAGAGACCCAGTACTTC
CASSQRETQYF
>TRBJ2-1|.|TRBV5-1|.
TGCGCCAGCAGGTTGAGGTTGGACAGGAGGGAGGATGAGCAGTTCTTC
CASRLRLDRREDEQFF
>TRBJ1-1|.|TRBV29-1|.
TGCAGCGCAGCCCCGTGGACGGAGACTGAAGCTTTCTTT
CSAAPWTETEAFF